What follows is one T cell receptor (beta chain) and its context. It was 150 to 200 ng DNA, about 30,000 T cell genomes, that sorted-subset replicate PCRs used. TCRdb's copy holds only in-frame clones and misses some; the assay was immunoSEQ multiplex PCR. The sample yields nearly 2 million clones, about 95% seen once. In the naive CD8 group, cells lacked CD45RO and were positively selected for CCR7, so terminally differentiated effector memory CD45RA+ cells were left out. The V segment lost 5 bases and the J segment 10 bases; nucleotides outside the gene matches: 9. Germline CDR1 is SEHNR and CDR2 is FQNEAQ (reference sequence). The CDR3 loop spans 15 amino acids. This sample was taken from a study of shared clonotypes between healthy human individuals.

The V call is TRBV7-9, the J call TRBJ2-1; 12 bases agree with TRBD2. The sample was naive CD8+ T cells sorted from blood. The clonotype comes from a man younger than 30 in good health. The CDR3 sequence: CASSDRTSGNSEQFF. DNA for the CDR3: TGTGCCAGCAGCGACAGGACTAGCGGGAACAGCGAGCAGTTCTTC. Full variable domain (rest looked up from reference TRBV7-9 and TRBJ2-1): DTGVSQNPRHKITKRGQNVTFRCDPISEHNRLYWYRQTLGQGPEFLTYFQNEAQLEKSRLLSDRFSAERPKGSFSTLEIQRTEQGDSAMYLCASSDRTSGNSEQFFGPGTRLTVL.